The subject of this entry is one T cell receptor (beta chain). This record belongs to a study of blood T cell repertoires in COVID-19. Study-wide context: PBMCs, B-cell-depleted T cells, or T cells were the source of the cDNA or gDNA that made up the material.

Clones were read by immunoSEQ multiplex PCR, and TCRdb kept only the in-frame ones, dropping some. The data show nearly 30,000 clones, with roughly nine tenths seen just once and 9% to 10% held by the top ten. V lost 3 bases and J lost 1; bases outside the gene matches: 11. Per germline, CDR1 LNHDA and CDR2 SQIVND (reference sequence). The CDR3 covers 18 residues. Input material: peripheral blood. The J gene is TRBJ2-1, the V gene TRBV19; TRBD1 agrees at 8 bases. The source is a human donor in a cohort sampled during active COVID-19. CDR3 DNA: TGTGCCAGTAGTATCAGTTCCCCAGGGGGCCTGTCCTACAATGAGCAGTTCTTC. This encodes CASSISSPGGLSYNEQFF.